These 23 T cell receptor beta chains were sequenced from one sample in a study of T-cell reconstitution after alpha-beta-depleted transplantation in children. A TCRbeta library incorporating unique molecular identifiers was prepared. TCRdb processed the PCR reads anew with MiXCR; each CDR3 protein has one entry. Among around 400,000 distinct CDR3 sequences listed, just over 20% were seen once. Sequences were derived from PBMCs from the stem cell graft donor, sampled from the stem cell graft. All receptors derive from a human donor who donated a stem cell graft to a child with acute myeloid leukemia.

This clonotype has just a few counts. The gene calls are TRBV12-5 and TRBJ2-1, with 12 bases matching TRBD2. CDR3 length: 17 residues. With 3 bases clipped from V and 7 bases from J, the junction kept 10 bases outside the gene matches. Germline V gene sequence: CDR1 LGHNT, CDR2 FRNRAP. The CDR3 reads CASGFSETSGSLNEQFF. Here the CDR3 DNA reads TGTGCTAGTGGTTTCTCCGAGACTAGCGGGAGTTTGAATGAGCAGTTCTTC.

The sample holds a few counts of this clonotype. The J gene is TRBJ2-2, the V gene TRBV6-5; tentatively, D is TRBD2 (5 bases). The ends were cut back, 2 bases at V and 0 bases at J, with 13 bases in the middle. CDR3 length equals 17 residues. Per the germline V gene, CDR1 is MNHEY and CDR2 is SVGAGI. In DNA, the CDR3 is TGTGCCAGCAGTTACAGGACTGGCAGATCGAACACCGGGGAGCTGTTTTTT. Its protein product is CASSYRTGRSNTGELFF.

The chain links TRBV24-1 to TRBJ2-1; 10 bases are a match to TRBD1. The CDR3 contains 18 residues. V trimming: 7 bases; J trimming: 1 base; junction bases outside the gene matches: 12. The germline CDR1 and CDR2 sequences are KGHDR and SFDVKD. DNA for the CDR3: TGTGCCACCAGGATCCGGGACAGGGGAACTGGGTCCTACAATGAGCAGTTCTTC. Protein product: CATRIRDRGTGSYNEQFF.

The V and J genes are TRBV3-1 and TRBJ2-7, with TRBD2 matching 9 bases. Germline values: CDR1 LGHDT, CDR2 YNNKEL (reference sequence). Trimming took 1 base from V and 6 from J; bases not matched to a gene: 10. The CDR3 covers 16 residues. CDR3 coding DNA: TGTGCCAGCAGCCAAGCGTCTAGCGGGATTCTCCGCGAGCAGTACTTC. Its protein product is CASSQASSGILREQYF.

Comment on this clonotype: Possible read error: a much larger clone is one base away. The chain employs TRBV4-3 and TRBJ2-1; D is uncertain. There are 16 residues in the CDR3. Trimming removed 0 bases at V and 7 bases at J, with 16 bases between. From germline, CDR1 is LGHNA and CDR2 YSLEER. CDR3 protein: CASSQDPYRLKNEQFF. The CDR3 region has the DNA TGCGCCAGCAGCCAAGATCCTTACCGACTCAAAAATGAGCAGTTCTTC.

The V gene is TRBV9, the J gene TRBJ2-3; 12 bases agree with TRBD2. V shed 0 bases, J shed 5 bases, and the junction held 4 bases outside the gene matches. CDR1 SGDLS and CDR2 YYNGEE come from the germline V gene. The CDR3 covers 16 residues. The CDR3 region is CASSVESGLAGDTQYF. DNA for the CDR3: TGTGCCAGCAGCGTAGAATCGGGACTAGCGGGAGATACGCAGTATTTT.

CDR3 in amino acids: CASSYTLQGASREQFF. CDR3 in DNA: TGTGCCAGCAGTTACACCCTACAGGGGGCTTCTCGGGAGCAGTTCTTC. The gene calls are TRBV6-5 and TRBJ2-1; the match to TRBD1 covers 9 bases. Germline CDR1 reads MNHEY; CDR2 reads SVGAGI. V lost 2 bases and J lost 10; bases outside the gene matches: 12. The CDR3 covers 16 residues.

The chain combines TRBV7-6 with TRBJ1-1, with D tentatively TRBD1 (6 bases). This CDR3 is 14 amino acids long. Trimming stripped 5 bases from V and 2 bases from J, with 12 bases between. Germline lookup yields CDR1 SGHVS and CDR2 FNYEAQ. The CDR3 nucleotides are TGTGCCAGCAGCGGCGGACAGAGTAACACTGAAGCTTTCTTT. This encodes CASSGGQSNTEAFF. The full variable domain, with the rest looked up from reference TRBV7-6 and TRBJ1-1, is GAGVSQSPRYKVTKRGQDVALRCDPISGHVSLYWYRQALGQGPEFLTYFNYEAQQDKSGLPNDRFSAERPEGSISTLTIQRTEQRDSAMYRCASSGGQSNTEAFFGQGTRLTVV.

The chain combines TRBV27 with TRBJ2-3; D gene ambiguous. The CDR3 is made up of 16 amino acids. Trimming pared 0 bases from V and 7 bases from J, leaving 17 bases between. Germline CDR1 reads MNHEY; CDR2 reads SMNVEV (reference sequence). The CDR3: CASSLSRRGASNTQYF. Here the CDR3 DNA reads TGTGCCAGCAGTTTATCGAGGCGAGGAGCTTCGAATACGCAGTATTTT.

The chain has TRBV27 and TRBJ2-2, with 7 bases that match TRBD1. Germline loops: CDR1 MNHEY, CDR2 SMNVEV (reference sequence). V was pared by 6 bases and J by 3 bases, with 4 bases of the junction left unmatched. This CDR3 region has 14 residues. CDR3 bases: TGTGCCAGCAGCCCGACAGGGTACACCGGGGAGCTGTTTTTT. This sequence encodes CASSPTGYTGELFF.

This chain joins TRBV5-1 and TRBJ1-6, with D possibly TRBD1 on 5 matching bases. The CDR3 extends over 16 amino acids. Germline CDR1 and CDR2: SGHRS and YFSETQ. Trimming removed 4 bases from V and 3 bases from J, with 14 bases in between. The CDR3 is CASSPRQGNYNSPLHF. CDR3 nucleotides: TGCGCCAGCAGCCCGCGGCAGGGCAACTATAATTCACCCCTCCACTTT.

The chain recombines TRBV5-1 with TRBJ2-5, with 7 bases fitting TRBD1. The germline gives CDR1 SGHRS, CDR2 YFSETQ. The CDR3 has 15 amino acids. V gave up 1 base and J gave up 5 bases; unmatched junction bases: 8. The CDR3 coding sequence is TGCGCCAGCAGCTTGTCTGGGACAGAGCTCGAGACCCAGTACTTC. Protein sequence: CASSLSGTELETQYF.

The J gene is TRBJ2-7, the V gene TRBV7-9, with TRBD1 matching 10 bases. The CDR3 is made up of 15 amino acids. Germline V gives CDR1 SEHNR, CDR2 FQNEAQ (reference sequence). V lost 2 bases to trimming and J lost 2 bases; unmatched junction nucleotides: 3. The CDR3 bases are TGTGCCAGCAGCTTATGGGGACAGGGGACCTACGAGCAGTACTTC. Translating gives CASSLWGQGTYEQYF.

In its sample, this clonotype was seen a few times. V gene TRBV12-3 or TRBV12-4 combines with J gene TRBJ2-5, with a possible D match to TRBD2 (5 bases). This CDR3 is built from 14 residues. The V gene lost 3 bases and the J gene lost 2 bases, with 10 bases spanning the gap. The CDR3 DNA is TGTGCCAGCAGTTTCTTTGCGGGTCAAGAGACCCAGTACTTC. Translating gives CASSFFAGQETQYF.

Worth noting for this clonotype: A junction end diverges from the germline sequence, so it may reflect a read error. The rearrangement joins TRBV20-1 to TRBJ1-5; D not certain. The CDR3 is 17 amino acids. The germline V gene has CDR1 DFQATT and CDR2 SNEGSKA (reference sequence). The CDR3 sequence is CCARDNEENGGNQPQHF. CDR3 DNA sequence: TGCTGTGCTAGAGATAACGAGGAGAACGGCGGCAATCAGCCCCAGCATTTT.

The CDR3 coding sequence is TGTGCCAGCAGTTTAGTGTTTAGCGAGCAGTACTTC. This encodes CASSLVFSEQYF. The chain has TRBV12-3 or TRBV12-4 and TRBJ2-7, with D uncertain. The CDR3 is 12 residues long. The germline V and J ends were trimmed by 1 base and 6 bases, with 7 bases remaining between them.

This chain connects TRBV10-3 to TRBJ2-7; a weak D match, TRBD1 (6 bases). This CDR3 has 13 residues. Germline loops: CDR1 ENHRY, CDR2 SYGVKD. The V end was cut by 5 bases, the J end by 7 bases, with 15 bases between. CDR3: CAISRTAGGEQYF. The CDR3 region has the DNA TGTGCCATCAGTAGGACAGCAGGAGGTGAGCAGTACTTC.

This clonotype has just a few counts. The chain joins TRBV5-1 to TRBJ2-3, with 8 bases fitting TRBD2. Germline V CDR1 and CDR2: SGHRS, YFSETQ. The V gene end was trimmed by 0 bases and the J gene end by 4 bases; junction bases not matched to a gene: 10. The CDR3 runs 17 residues. This CDR3 reads CASSLGREAGSADTQYF. The CDR3 DNA sequence: TGCGCCAGCAGCTTGGGGCGGGAGGCAGGAAGCGCAGATACGCAGTATTTT.

For the CDR3, the DNA is TGTGCCAGCAGCCGAATAAGCGGTGGTTACTCCTACTACGAGCAGTACTTC. Residues: CASSRISGGYSYYEQYF. The rearrangement links TRBV5-6 to TRBJ2-7; the D gene is possibly TRBD2 (5 bases). The germline CDR1 and CDR2 sequences are SGHDT and YYEEEE. V lost 4 bases and J 3 bases, leaving 23 bases between the germline ends. CDR3 length: 17 amino acids. Together with reference TRBV5-6 and TRBJ2-7, the CDR3 gives the full variable domain: DAGVTQSPTHLIKTRGQQVTLRCSPKSGHDTVSWYQQALGQGPQFIFQYYEEEERQRGNFPDRFSGHQFPNYSSELNVNALLLGDSALYLCASSRISGGYSYYEQYFGPGTRLTVT.

This clonotype appeared a single time. The rearrangement uses TRBV5-5 and TRBJ2-7, with D perhaps given as TRBD1 or TRBD2 (5 bases each). The V end lost 3 bases, the J end lost 2 bases, and 12 bases lay between the germline ends. The CDR3 has 14 residues. In germline, CDR1 is SGHKS, CDR2 YYEKEE (reference sequence). CDR3 nucleotides: TGTGCCAGCAGCTGGGACGCGCTAACCTACGAGCAGTACTTC. This translates into CASSWDALTYEQYF.

The chain combines TRBV6-5 with TRBJ1-2; the match to TRBD1 covers 8 bases. The CDR3 spans 16 residues. V shed 2 bases, J shed 3 bases, and the junction held 8 bases outside the gene matches. CDR1 is MNHEY and CDR2 is SVGAGI in the germline V gene. The CDR3 protein is CASSYAGGAGYYGYTF. The CDR3 nucleotides read TGTGCCAGCAGTTACGCAGGGGGCGCGGGTTACTATGGCTACACCTTC.

This clonotype was counted ten times or more. The chain links TRBV15 to TRBJ2-7; D is tentatively TRBD1 or TRBD2 (6 bases each). V was pared by 0 bases and J by 6 bases, with 15 bases between. The CDR3 consists of 15 residues. From germline, CDR1 is LNHNV and CDR2 YYDKDF (reference sequence). The CDR3 sequence: CATSRDRGRPGEQYF. The CDR3 DNA reads as TGTGCCACCAGCAGAGATAGGGGGAGGCCTGGCGAGCAGTACTTC. Together with reference TRBV15 and TRBJ2-7, the CDR3 gives the full variable domain: DAMVIQNPRYQVTQFGKPVTLSCSQTLNHNVMYWYQQKSSQAPKLLFHYYDKDFNNEADTPDNFQSRRPNTSFCFLDIRSPGLGDTAMYLCATSRDRGRPGEQYFGPGTRLTVT.

The chain employs TRBV5-1 and TRBJ1-3; D unresolved. The V and J ends lost 6 bases and 1 base respectively, with 11 bases between them. Per germline, CDR1 SGHRS and CDR2 YFSETQ. The CDR3 extends over 14 amino acids. This CDR3 is CASTREGSGNTIYF. CDR3 nucleotides: TGCGCCAGCACCCGGGAAGGGTCTGGAAACACCATATATTTT.